The rows below give T cell receptor beta chains drawn from one sample of a study of cytotoxic CD8 clonotypes in ibrutinib-treated CLL. Only in-frame clones appear in the TCRdb table, and some are missing; sequencing was by immunoSEQ multiplex PCR. This table holds some 300,000 clones, around four fifths found once. The material sequenced was PBMCs, taken before ibrutinib treatment. Receptors were obtained from a human donor with chronic lymphocytic leukemia. CDR3s include the opening cysteine and the closing phenylalanine or tryptophan. Each record gives: CDR3 length, V gene, clone size, J gene, D gene, CDR3 protein, CDR3 DNA. The D gene is left open where the match is weak. Not all rows give a size; the values are once, few, many and, for expanded clones, a class.

>15|TRBV7-8|.|TRBJ2-7|.
CASSSSGGTLYEQYF
TGTGCCAGCAGCTCCAGCGGTGGGACACTCTACGAGCAGTACTTC
>16|TRBV6-6|once|TRBJ1-4|TRBD1
CASSYSWDSLNEKLFF
TGTGCCAGCAGTTACTCATGGGACAGTCTTAATGAAAAACTGTTTTTT
>13|TRBV2|.|TRBJ2-7|.
CASSRGTLYEQYF
TGTGCCAGTAGCCGTGGGACACTCTACGAGCAGTACTTC
>11|TRBV9|.|TRBJ1-1|.
CASSANTEAFF
TGTGCCAGCAGCGCGAACACTGAAGCTTTCTTT
>13|TRBV5-1|.|TRBJ1-5|.
CARGGAVNQPQHF
TGCGCCAGAGGCGGGGCAGTAAATCAGCCCCAGCATTTT
>14|TRBV2|.|TRBJ1-1|TRBD1
CASASTGADTEAFF
TGTGCCAGCGCCTCGACAGGGGCGGACACTGAAGCTTTCTTT
>16|TRBV7-9|.|TRBJ2-1|.
CASSKYLAGTYNEQFF
TGTGCCAGCAGCAAGTACTTGGCGGGGACCTACAATGAGCAGTTCTTC
>14|TRBV19|.|TRBJ1-2|.
CASSQKGLVYGYTF
TGTGCCAGTAGTCAAAAGGGACTGGTCTATGGCTACACCTTC
>17|TRBV19|.|TRBJ1-1|.
CASIHTSGRGLNTEAFF
TGTGCCAGTATACATACCTCGGGCAGGGGTCTGAACACTGAAGCTTTCTTT
>16|TRBV18|.|TRBJ2-7|TRBD2
CASSPTSGWGFYEQYF
TGTGCCAGCTCACCGACTAGCGGGTGGGGGTTCTACGAGCAGTACTTC
>13|TRBV6-5|.|TRBJ2-7|.
CASTRGPSYEQYF
TGTGCCAGCACCAGGGGTCCCTCCTACGAGCAGTACTTC
>16|TRBV7-9|.|TRBJ2-5|TRBD2
CASTSGRAVGQETQYF
TGTGCCAGCACCTCCGGGAGGGCCGTCGGCCAAGAGACCCAGTACTTC
>15|TRBV5-6|.|TRBJ1-3|.
CASSYSMGSGNTIYF
TGTGCCAGCAGCTACTCGATGGGGTCTGGAAACACCATATATTTT
>15|TRBV18|.|TRBJ1-4|.
CASSPSGDHREKLFF
TGTGCCAGCTCACCATCGGGGGATCATCGGGAAAAACTGTTTTTT
>13|TRBV4-3|.|TRBJ2-7|.
CASSQEQGMRQYF
TGCGCCAGCAGCCAAGAGCAGGGAATGAGGCAGTACTTC
>16|TRBV6-1|.|TRBJ1-2|.
CASSERGSLVWYGYTF
TGTGCCAGCAGTGAAAGGGGTTCCCTGGTTTGGTATGGCTACACCTTC
>16|TRBV29-1|.|TRBJ2-1|TRBD2
CSVEGVAGGKYNEQFF
TGCAGCGTTGAAGGGGTAGCGGGAGGGAAATACAATGAGCAGTTCTTC
>14|TRBV9|.|TRBJ1-5|.
CASSVSGGGQPQHF
TGTGCCAGCAGCGTATCTGGGGGCGGTCAGCCCCAGCATTTT
>16|TRBV18|.|TRBJ1-3|.
CASSPSPTTSGNTIYF
TGTGCCAGCTCACCCTCGCCGACCACCTCTGGAAACACCATATATTTT
>14|TRBV4-2|.|TRBJ2-2|.
CASSQDHRSGELFF
TGTGCCAGCAGCCAAGATCACAGGTCCGGGGAGCTGTTTTTT
>15|TRBV7-6|few|TRBJ2-1|TRBD2
CASSFAGGLLSEQFF
TGTGCCAGCAGCTTCGCGGGAGGCTTGTTGAGTGAGCAGTTCTTC
>15|TRBV30|.|TRBJ1-1|.
CAWIPDGGRDTEAFF
TGTGCCTGGATCCCCGATGGGGGGCGGGACACTGAAGCTTTCTTT
>13|TRBV27|.|TRBJ1-2|.
CASSLGAGYGYTF
TGTGCCAGCAGTTTAGGGGCAGGCTATGGCTACACCTTC
>16|TRBV7-8|.|TRBJ1-2|TRBD1
CASSLARDGTVYGYTF
TGTGCCAGCAGCTTAGCCCGGGACGGGACAGTCTATGGCTACACCTTC
>16|TRBV11-3|.|TRBJ2-7|TRBD2
CASSPDRLAGEDEQYF
TGTGCCAGCAGCCCAGACCGACTAGCGGGTGAGGACGAGCAGTACTTC
>14|TRBV6-5|.|TRBJ1-4|.
CASSLYSGNEKLFF
TGTGCCAGCAGCCTATACTCGGGTAATGAAAAACTGTTTTTT
>12|TRBV30|.|TRBJ1-1|.
CAWSDRDGEAFF
TGTGCCTGGAGTGATCGGGACGGTGAAGCTTTCTTT
>17|TRBV28|.|TRBJ2-2|.
CASSLEFRASNTGELFF
TGTGCCAGCAGCCTCGAATTTCGGGCTTCGAACACCGGGGAGCTGTTTTTT
>16|TRBV28|.|TRBJ2-1|TRBD1
CASSAPRRDRGNEQFF
TGTGCCAGCAGTGCCCCCCGGCGGGACAGGGGCAATGAGCAGTTCTTC
>15|TRBV4-3|.|TRBJ2-1|TRBD2
CASSQAGGPLDEQFF
TGCGCCAGCAGCCAAGCGGGAGGGCCCTTGGATGAGCAGTTCTTC
>16|TRBV11-2|.|TRBJ2-3|TRBD1
CASSLEGQRSTDTQYF
TGTGCCAGCAGCTTAGAGGGACAGAGATCCACAGATACGCAGTATTTT
>18|TRBV6-1|.|TRBJ1-5|TRBD1
CASSEALGTGVPNQPQHF
TGTGCCAGCAGTGAAGCGCTGGGGACAGGGGTCCCCAATCAGCCCCAGCATTTT
>15|TRBV15|.|TRBJ1-1|.
CATSRAGTQDTEAFF
TGTGCCACCAGCAGAGCCGGGACACAGGACACTGAAGCTTTCTTT
>13|TRBV2|.|TRBJ1-2|.
CASSEGQYYGYTF
TGTGCCAGCAGTGAAGGGCAGTACTATGGCTACACCTTC
>11|TRBV4-3|.|TRBJ1-1|.
CASSLGTEAFF
TGCGCCAGCAGCCTCGGAACTGAAGCTTTCTTT
>14|TRBV7-9|.|TRBJ1-1|TRBD1
CASSSGQTNTEAFF
TGTGCCAGCAGCTCGGGACAGACTAACACTGAAGCTTTCTTT
>15|TRBV10-3|.|TRBJ2-5|.
CAISDIANYQETQYF
TGTGCCATCAGTGATATAGCGAACTACCAAGAGACCCAGTACTTC
>14|TRBV5-4|few|TRBJ2-7|.
CASSSQGGSDEQYF
TGTGCCAGCAGCTCCCAGGGTGGTTCCGACGAGCAGTACTTC
>12|TRBV29-1|.|TRBJ2-2|.
CSVENPFGELFF
TGCAGCGTTGAAAACCCGTTCGGGGAGCTGTTTTTT
>13|TRBV19|.|TRBJ2-7|.
CASSRGPPDEQYF
TGTGCCAGTAGTAGGGGGCCTCCTGACGAGCAGTACTTC
>14|TRBV5-1|once|TRBJ2-7|.
CASSIGWPTYEQYF
TGCGCCAGCAGCATCGGGTGGCCGACCTACGAGCAGTACTTC
>16|TRBV5-1|.|TRBJ2-1|TRBD2
CASSLGLARNYNEQFF
TGCGCCAGCAGCCTGGGACTAGCTCGGAACTACAATGAGCAGTTCTTC
>14|TRBV10-2|.|TRBJ1-1|.
CASSPDRGLTEAFF
TGCGCCAGCAGTCCCGACAGAGGGCTCACTGAAGCTTTCTTT
>17|TRBV4-3|.|TRBJ1-2|.
CASSQDLRTATIYGYTF
TGCGCCAGCAGCCAAGATCTTAGGACGGCTACTATTTATGGCTACACCTTC
>13|TRBV30|.|TRBJ2-7|TRBD2
CAWREGGPYEQYF
TGTGCCTGGAGGGAGGGAGGGCCTTACGAGCAGTACTTC